This is a list of T cell receptor beta chains from one sample in a study of T cell responses to AZD1222 COVID-19 vaccine. Assay: immunoSEQ multiplex PCR; the TCRdb copy retains only in-frame clones and omits some. The sample has tens of thousands of clones, roughly 90% seen once; the top ten hold less than 2.5%. The source was peripheral blood, collected on day 0 of AZD1222 vaccination. These receptors were collected from an adult in good health. Each CDR3 is given with its conserved first and last residue. Fields, in order: D gene, J gene, clone size, V gene, CDR3 DNA, CDR3 protein. A D gene is named only where the DNA matches it firmly. Clone size, where shown, is once, few, many, or a class for clones that have expanded.

TRBD1,TRBJ1-1,NA,TRBV29-1,TGCAGCGTTGCAAACAGGGGTGGCACTGAAGCTTTCTTT,CSVANRGGTEAFF
NA,TRBJ2-1,NA,TRBV3-1/TRBV3-2,TGTGCCAGCAGCCAAGCCAGGACTGAGCAGTTCTTC,CASSQARTEQFF
NA,TRBJ1-3,NA,TRBV9,TGTGCCAGCAGCGCGACAGATAGCTCTGGAAACACCATATATTTT,CASSATDSSGNTIYF
TRBD2,TRBJ2-3,few,TRBV3-1/TRBV3-2,TGTGCCAGCAGCCCAACCGGACTAGCGGGGCGGACCACAGATACGCAGTATTTT,CASSPTGLAGRTTDTQYF
TRBD1,TRBJ2-7,NA,TRBV15,TGTGCCACCAGCGCAGGGGGCACTTCCTACGAGCAGTACTTC,CATSAGGTSYEQYF
TRBD1,TRBJ1-4,NA,TRBV19,TGTGCCAGTAGTACCGGACAGGGAAGTGAAAAACTGTTTTTT,CASSTGQGSEKLFF
NA,TRBJ2-1,NA,TRBV9,TGTGCCAGCAGCGTAGAAGGTAGCCAGTACAATGAGCAGTTCTTC,CASSVEGSQYNEQFF
TRBD1,TRBJ1-1,NA,TRBV30,TGTGCCCACACAGGGGTGAACACTGAAGCTTTCTTT,CAHTGVNTEAFF
TRBD2,TRBJ2-1,NA,TRBV30,TGTGCCTGGAGTAGGGGACTAGCGGGAGGTGAGCAGTTCTTC,CAWSRGLAGGEQFF
NA,TRBJ2-5,NA,TRBV5-1,TGCGCCAGCAGCTCCCAAGGCTCACAAGAGACCCAGTACTTC,CASSSQGSQETQYF
TRBD1,TRBJ1-2,NA,TRBV18,TGTGCCAGCTCAGGGACAGACTATGGCTACACCTTC,CASSGTDYGYTF
TRBD2,TRBJ2-3,NA,TRBV9,TGTGCCAGCAGCGAACCGCGCGGGGGTCGCACAGATACGCAGTATTTT,CASSEPRGGRTDTQYF
TRBD1,TRBJ1-2,NA,TRBV19,TGTGCCAGTAGTATAATCGGGACAGGGGGCCATGGCTACACCTTC,CASSIIGTGGHGYTF
TRBD1,TRBJ1-1,NA,TRBV5-6,TGTGCCAGCTATCGGACAGGGGTGAACACTGAAGCTTTCTTT,CASYRTGVNTEAFF
TRBD1,TRBJ1-2,once,TRBV3-1/TRBV3-2,TGTGCCAGCAGCCAAGATACCTGGACAGGGGGAGGCTACACCTTC,CASSQDTWTGGGYTF
TRBD2,TRBJ2-1,NA,TRBV24-1,TGTGCCACCAGTGATTCGATGACTAGCGGGGGAAATGAGCAGTTCTTC,CATSDSMTSGGNEQFF
TRBD1,TRBJ1-5,NA,TRBV6-5,TGTGCCAGCAGCCGGGACAGAGGCAATCAGCCCCAGCATTTT,CASSRDRGNQPQHF
NA,TRBJ2-2,NA,TRBV20-1,TGCAGTGCTAGTCGGTCTAACACCGGGGAGCTGTTTTTT,CSASRSNTGELFF
TRBD2,TRBJ2-3,once,TRBV7-3,TGTGCCAGCAGCTTAAGGCCTACTAGCGGGGCTAGCACAGATACGCAGTATTTT,CASSLRPTSGASTDTQYF
TRBD1,TRBJ1-1,NA,TRBV27,TGTGCCAGCAGTTTATGGCCACAGGGGATGTCGAGCACTGAAGCTTTCTTT,CASSLWPQGMSSTEAFF
NA,TRBJ2-3,NA,TRBV7-5,TGTGCCAGAAGCCGCCCGGCTAGCGGGACCACAGATACGCAGTATTTT,CARSRPASGTTDTQYF
NA,TRBJ2-2,NA,TRBV19,TGTGCCAGTAGTCTACGGGTGGGGGAGGAGCTGTTTTTT,CASSLRVGEELFF
NA,TRBJ2-5,NA,TRBV5-1,TGCGCCAGCAGCTTGGCGGGGAGAGAGACCCAGTACTTC,CASSLAGRETQYF
NA,TRBJ1-6,NA,TRBV7-3,TGTGCCAGCAGCTTAGGCCTCGGGACATCTAATTCACCCCTCCACTTT,CASSLGLGTSNSPLHF
NA,TRBJ1-1,NA,TRBV3-1/TRBV3-2,TGTGCCAGCAGCCAGGGTCGAGGCGCTGAAGCTTTCTTT,CASSQGRGAEAFF
NA,TRBJ1-5,NA,TRBV2,TGTGCCAGCAGTGATGGTTCTTGGCAGCCCCAGCATTTT,CASSDGSWQPQHF
NA,TRBJ2-7,NA,TRBV27,TGTGCCAGCAGAAACGACCTCGGGACACCAGAGAACGAGCAGTACTTC,CASRNDLGTPENEQYF
NA,TRBJ2-2,NA,TRBV3-1/TRBV3-2,TGTGCCAGCAGCCCCCTGGGGGGCACCGGGGAGCTGTTTTTT,CASSPLGGTGELFF
NA,TRBJ2-6,NA,TRBV4-3,TGCGCCAGCAGCCATGCAGGGGTCTCTGGGGCCAACGTCCTGACTTTC,CASSHAGVSGANVLTF
NA,TRBJ1-1,NA,TRBV6-4,TGTGCCAGCAGACCACAGCGAGGTTCCACTGAAGCTTTCTTT,CASRPQRGSTEAFF
NA,TRBJ1-6,NA,TRBV4-1,TGCGCCAGCAGCCAAGATAGCAGTTCGGATTCACCCCTCCACTTT,CASSQDSSSDSPLHF
NA,TRBJ1-1,NA,TRBV7-9,TGTGCCAGCAGCCAGGACAACACTGAAGCTTTCTTT,CASSQDNTEAFF
NA,TRBJ2-5,NA,TRBV18,TGTGCCAGCTCACCGGGCCTCCAAGAGACCCAGTACTTC,CASSPGLQETQYF
NA,TRBJ2-1,few,TRBV19,TGTGCCAGTGGGGACCACTCCTACAATGAGCAGTTCTTC,CASGDHSYNEQFF
NA,TRBJ1-6,NA,TRBV21-1,TGTGCCAGCAGCAAAGCAACGAGGGAGAGCTCCTATAATTCACCCCTCCACTTT,CASSKATRESSYNSPLHF
NA,TRBJ2-3,NA,TRBV6-5,TGTGCCAGCAGTTACTCTAACTGGGGGGGCACAGATACGCAGTATTTT,CASSYSNWGGTDTQYF
NA,TRBJ2-2,NA,TRBV19,TGTGCCAGTAGTATTGGACAGGGGGAGCTGTTTTTT,CASSIGQGELFF
TRBD2,TRBJ2-7,NA,TRBV5-1,TGCGCCAGCAGCTCTACGCTTAGCGGGAGGGAGCAGTACGAGCAGTACTTC,CASSSTLSGREQYEQYF
TRBD1,TRBJ1-2,NA,TRBV5-5,TGTGCCAGCAACTTTCAAGGGGGCGCCAATGGCTACACCTTC,CASNFQGGANGYTF
NA,TRBJ2-7,NA,TRBV10-3,TGTGCCATCAGTGAGTCGTTGGGAAATTTGAACGAGCAGTACTTC,CAISESLGNLNEQYF
NA,TRBJ2-1,NA,TRBV10-3,TGTGCCATCAGTGAGTCCGGGTTCGATGAGCAGTTCTTC,CAISESGFDEQFF